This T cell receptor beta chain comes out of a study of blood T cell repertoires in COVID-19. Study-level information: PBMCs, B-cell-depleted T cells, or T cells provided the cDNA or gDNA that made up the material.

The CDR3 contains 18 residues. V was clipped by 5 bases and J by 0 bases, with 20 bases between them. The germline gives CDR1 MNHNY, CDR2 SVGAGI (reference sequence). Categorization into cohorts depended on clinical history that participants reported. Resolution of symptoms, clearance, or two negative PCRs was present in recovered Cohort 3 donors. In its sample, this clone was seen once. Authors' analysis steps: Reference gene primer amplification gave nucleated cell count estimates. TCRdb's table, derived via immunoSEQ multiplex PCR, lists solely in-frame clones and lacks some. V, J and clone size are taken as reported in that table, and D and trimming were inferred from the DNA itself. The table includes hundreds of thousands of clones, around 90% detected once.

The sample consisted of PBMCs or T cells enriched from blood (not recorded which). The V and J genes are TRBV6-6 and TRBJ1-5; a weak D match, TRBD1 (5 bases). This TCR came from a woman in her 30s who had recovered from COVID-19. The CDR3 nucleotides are TGTGCCAGCAGTCCCCAACACAGGCGGACGGGTAGCAATCAGCCCCAGCATTTT. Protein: CASSPQHRRTGSNQPQHF.